This T cell receptor beta chain is from a study of spatial heterogeneity in lung cancer. Whole-study context: For the average unique TCR and UMI combination, more than 9.5 occurrences appeared in raw reads.

Study results and limitations: Counts for ubiquitous and regional expanded TCRs went along with ubiquitous and regional nonsynonymous mutations, respectively. In tumors, expanded intratumoral alpha and beta TCR counts tracked mutation counts.

Time point given: sample taken at primary tumor resection. Whole RNA from tumor, nontumor lung or frozen PBMC was sequenced unsorted. Every cDNA TCR molecule received its own unique molecular identifier. TCRdb re-called the 5' RACE reads with MiXCR, one entry per CDR3 protein. The sample lists 20,000 to 25,000 distinct CDR3 sequences; 8.8% were seen once. The CDR3 contains 15 residues. V was pared by 3 bases and J by 0 bases, with 11 bases between. This clonotype turned up a few times. The target antigen is unknown. The receptor comes from a male donor with early-stage non-small cell lung cancer. The sequenced sample was lung tumor tissue, obtained at surgery. The rearrangement links TRBV12-3 or TRBV12-4 to TRBJ1-2; D remains ambiguous. The CDR3 nucleotides read TGTGCCAGCAGTTTTCGGTCTCCAGCTAACTATGGCTACACCTTC. Translating gives CASSFRSPANYGYTF.